At least ten counts were recorded for the clone carrying this TCR beta chain. This entry belongs to a study of identical twins. Looked up from germline, CDR1 is MNHEY and CDR2 is SMNVEV (reference sequence). Trimming at V came to 7 bases and at J to 4 bases, leaving 4 bases not matched to a gene. The CDR3 is 13 residues long. MiXCR, applied by TCRdb to the 5' RACE reads, yields one record per CDR3 protein. The table lists about 660,000 distinct CDR3 sequences, 8.5% to 9.5% of them singletons. These data were also filed under a second study, of yellow fever vaccine responses in identical twins.

The sequenced material came from PBMCs. The clonotype originates from a woman in her late teens or twenties in good health. The chain carries TRBV27 and TRBJ1-5; 7 nucleotides agree with TRBD1. CDR3 nucleotides: TGTGCCAGCATGACAGGGTTAAATCAGCCCCAGCATTTT. Translation: CASMTGLNQPQHF.